The 12 T cell receptor beta chains presented below share a single source sample, sequenced in a study of cytomegalovirus exposure and HLA in healthy donors. Primers: 60 Vbeta forward and 13 Jbeta reverse. The data were produced by immunoSEQ multiplex PCR, yet TCRdb's version contains in-frame clones alone and is incomplete. Found here are more than 150,000 clones, approximately 83% of them singletons; the top ten hold about a tenth. Sequencing was performed on PBMCs. The receptors shown here come from a man aged 18-30 years in good health and CMV-seropositive.

The chain is built from TRBV30 and TRBJ1-4; a possible D gene is TRBD1 (6 bases). Per germline, CDR1 GTSNPN and CDR2 SVGIG (reference sequence). V was trimmed by 2 bases and J by 6 bases, leaving 13 bases between them. The CDR3 totals 14 residues. The chain's CDR3 is CAWSRTGFHEKLFF. DNA of the CDR3: TGTGCCTGGAGTCGTACAGGGTTTCATGAAAAACTGTTTTTT.

This sequence joins TRBV6-6 and TRBJ2-3; possibly TRBD2 for D (7 bases). This CDR3 region has 15 residues. Trimming pared 7 bases from V and 0 bases from J, leaving 14 bases between. In germline, CDR1 is MNHNY, CDR2 SVGAGI (reference sequence). CDR3 sequence reads: CASKDGGLSTDTQYF. CDR3 DNA sequence: TGTGCCAGCAAAGACGGGGGGCTTAGCACAGATACGCAGTATTTT.

This sequence joins TRBV5-4 and TRBJ1-2, with 7 bases fitting TRBD1. The CDR3 is 16 amino acids. Germline V CDR1 and CDR2: SGHNT, YYREEE (reference sequence). The junction had 9 bases not matched to a gene; V was cut back by 0 bases and J by 4 bases. Here the CDR3 DNA reads TGTGCCAGCAGCTTGGTTGGATCAGGGGGTATCTATGGCTACACCTTC. Translation: CASSLVGSGGIYGYTF.

V gene TRBV11-2 combines with J gene TRBJ2-2; TRBD2 is a possible D gene (5 bases). Trimming cost V 5 bases and J 5 bases, with 12 bases left between them. Looked up from germline, CDR1 is SGHAT and CDR2 is FQNNGV. CDR3 length: 14 amino acids. This CDR3 reads CASSPAGLTGELFF. CDR3 coding DNA: TGTGCCAGCAGCCCGGCGGGCCTAACCGGGGAGCTGTTTTTT.

About this clone itself: At one end the junction does not follow the germline gene, possibly because of a read error. The CDR3 protein is CASSPPQGEPNIF. The DNA of the CDR3 is TGTGCCAGCTCACCACCACAGGGGGAGCCCAATATTTTC. The genes are TRBV18 and TRBJ2-4; 8 bases align to TRBD1. The CDR3 contains 13 residues. Germline values: CDR1 KGHSH, CDR2 LQKENI.

The chain uses TRBV19 and TRBJ2-5; tentative D call: TRBD2 (5 bases). Germline V CDR1 and CDR2: LNHDA, SQIVND (reference sequence). V was trimmed by 6 bases and J by 5 bases, leaving 13 bases between them. CDR3 length: 13 amino acids. The CDR3 is CASSERRWETQYF. The CDR3 DNA sequence: TGTGCCAGTAGCGAGCGGAGGTGGGAGACCCAGTACTTC. Complete variable domain (other parts from reference TRBV19 and TRBJ2-5): DGGITQSPKYLFRKEGQNVTLSCEQNLNHDAMYWYRQDPGQGLRLIYYSQIVNDFQKGDIAEGYSVSREKKESFPLTVTSAQKNPTAFYLCASSERRWETQYFGPGTRLLVL.

The gene calls are TRBV5-5 and TRBJ2-7, with D tentatively TRBD1 (6 bases). V lost 4 bases to trimming and J lost 0 bases, with 11 bases between them. This CDR3 has 14 amino acids. CDR1 and CDR2 (germline): SGHKS, YYEKEE (reference sequence). This CDR3 reads CASSLDSFSYEQYF. In DNA, the CDR3 is TGTGCCAGCAGCCTGGACAGCTTCTCCTACGAGCAGTACTTC.

The rearrangement links TRBV21-1 to TRBJ2-1; the table assigns TRBD2, which was not confirmed against the DNA. TRBV21-1 is marked as a pseudogene. This CDR3 has 18 residues. CDR3 sequence reads: CASSKAAWGGGMNNEQFF. Here the CDR3 DNA reads TGTGCCAGCAGCAAAGCCGCATGGGGGGGAGGGATGAACAATGAGCAGTTCTTC.

The gene calls are TRBV15 and TRBJ2-1; D uncertain. Germline V gene lookup returns CDR1 LNHNV and CDR2 YYDKDF (reference sequence). There are 11 residues in the CDR3. Trimming removed 3 bases at V and 8 bases at J, with 5 bases between. CDR3 sequence reads: CATSSRDEQFF. In DNA form, the CDR3 reads TGTGCCACCAGCAGCCGGGATGAGCAGTTCTTC. The entire variable domain, with the rest obtained from reference TRBV15 and TRBJ2-1, is as follows: DAMVIQNPRYQVTQFGKPVTLSCSQTLNHNVMYWYQQKSSQAPKLLFHYYDKDFNNEADTPDNFQSRRPNTSFCFLDIRSPGLGDTAMYLCATSSRDEQFFGPGTRLTVL.

The chain links TRBV6-4 to TRBJ2-2; TRBD2 aligns across 8 bases. The CDR3 covers 14 residues. Germline V gives CDR1 MRHNA, CDR2 SNTAGT. V trimming: 2 bases; J trimming: 4 bases; junction bases outside the gene matches: 0. The CDR3 sequence is CASSDGTSTGELFF. CDR3 DNA sequence: TGTGCCAGCAGTGACGGGACTAGCACCGGGGAGCTGTTTTTT.

The chain couples TRBV27 to TRBJ2-7; perhaps TRBD1 as D (6 bases). Per the germline V gene, CDR1 is MNHEY and CDR2 is SMNVEV (reference sequence). This CDR3 comprises 14 residues. V lost 0 bases and J lost 4, with 10 bases in between. The CDR3 sequence is CASSLSNTGYEQYF. The DNA of the CDR3 is TGTGCCAGCAGTTTATCGAACACAGGGTACGAGCAGTACTTC.

The rearrangement links TRBV5-1 to TRBJ2-4, with a weak D call TRBD1 (6 bases). CDR3 size: 15 residues. The V gene lost 2 bases and the J gene lost 4 bases, with 13 bases spanning the gap. Germline CDR1 reads SGHRS; CDR2 reads YFSETQ. CDR3 DNA: TGCGCCAGCAGCTTTGACAGGCCATTTAAAAACATTCAGTACTTC. Amino acids: CASSFDRPFKNIQYF.